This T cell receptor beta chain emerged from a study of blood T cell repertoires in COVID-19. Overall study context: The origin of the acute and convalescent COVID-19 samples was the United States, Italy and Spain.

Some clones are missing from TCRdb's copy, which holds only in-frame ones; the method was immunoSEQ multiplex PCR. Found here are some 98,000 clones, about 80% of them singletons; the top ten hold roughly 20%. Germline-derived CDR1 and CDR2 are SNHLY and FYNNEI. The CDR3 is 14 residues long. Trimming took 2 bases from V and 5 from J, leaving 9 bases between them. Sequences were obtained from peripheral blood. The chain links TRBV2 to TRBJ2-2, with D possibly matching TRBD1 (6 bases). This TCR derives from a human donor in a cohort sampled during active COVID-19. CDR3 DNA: TGTGCCAGCAGTGAACAAAGGGGGACCGGGGAGCTGTTTTTT. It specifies CASSEQRGTGELFF.